Below, 11 T cell receptor beta chains from the same sample are listed, as sequenced in a study of blood T cells in healthy people across ages. A sample-barcoded 5' primer and a J-beta primer mix were used in a second PCR of roughly 7 to 11 cycles. One entry per CDR3 protein results from TCRdb running MiXCR on the 5' RACE reads. Here the sample spans approximately 320,000 distinct CDR3 sequences, around 27% being singletons. The sample was blood. These receptor sequences come from a woman aged 70-85 years in good health.

The CDR3 here is CASSLSTTSGRAEQYF. Written as DNA, the CDR3 is TGTGCCAGCAGTTTATCAACGACTAGCGGGAGGGCCGAGCAGTACTTC. The chain recombines TRBV27 with TRBJ2-1; TRBD2 agrees at 14 bases. The DNA end is more similar to TRBJ2-7, so the J call may be wrong. The CDR3 consists of 16 residues. Germline loops: CDR1 MNHEY, CDR2 SMNVEV (reference sequence).

The CDR3: CASSAGRVDTGELFF. CDR3 nucleotides: TGTGCCAGCAGCGCCGGGAGAGTTGACACCGGGGAGCTGTTTTTT. The chain recombines TRBV9 with TRBJ2-2, with D perhaps matching TRBD2 (6 bases). V lost 3 bases, J lost 3 bases, and 12 bases lay in between. Germline CDR1 and CDR2: SGDLS and YYNGEE. The CDR3 runs 15 residues.

This clonotype turned up a few times. This chain links TRBV28 with TRBJ1-2; D uncertain. V was trimmed by 7 bases and J by 7 bases, leaving 16 bases between them. The CDR3 covers 13 residues. Germline V gives CDR1 MDHEN, CDR2 SYDVKM. The CDR3 DNA sequence: TGTGCCAGCACCACAGATCCGCGGCTTGGCTACACCTTC. Its translation: CASTTDPRLGYTF.

This clonotype has only a few counts. V is TRBV12-3 or TRBV12-4 and J is TRBJ2-1, with 7 nucleotides matching TRBD2. V was clipped by 2 bases and J by 3 bases; unmatched bases: 4. The CDR3 runs 15 residues. CDR3: CASSLLAEIYNEQFF. CDR3 bases: TGTGCCAGCAGTTTACTAGCGGAAATCTACAATGAGCAGTTCTTC.

This clonotype was observed a few times. The chain has TRBV20-1 and TRBJ2-2; 8 bases map to TRBD1. In germline, CDR1 is DFQATT, CDR2 SNEGSKA (reference sequence). The V gene end was trimmed by 0 bases and the J gene end by 6 bases; junction bases not matched to a gene: 12. The CDR3 consists of 17 residues. The DNA for the CDR3 is TGCAGTGCTAGAGATCAATCGCGAACAGGGGGGTCCGGGGAGCTGTTTTTT. It specifies CSARDQSRTGGSGELFF.

This clonotype was recorded a few times. The chain joins TRBV28 to TRBJ2-5; D may be TRBD2 (5 bases). The J call is doubtful: the DNA matches TRBJ2-7 better. Per the germline V gene, CDR1 is MDHEN and CDR2 is SYDVKM. The CDR3 contains 14 residues. Written as DNA, the CDR3 is TGTGCCAGCAATTCAGATTACGGGATTTACGAGCAGTACTTC. Translated, it gives CASNSDYGIYEQYF.

This clonotype was seen a handful of times. The CDR3: CASSPTRTQYEQYF. In DNA form, the CDR3 reads TGTGCCAGCAGCCCGACGAGGACACAATACGAGCAGTACTTC. The rearrangement uses TRBV2 and TRBJ2-5, with a possible D match to TRBD1 (5 bases). The J call is doubtful: the DNA matches TRBJ2-7 better. Germline V gene lookup returns CDR1 SNHLY and CDR2 FYNNEI. CDR3 size: 14 residues.

This clonotype has at least ten counts. The V gene is TRBV7-9, the J gene TRBJ2-1, with TRBD2 matching over 8 bases. The CDR3 is 14 residues long. Germline V lookup: CDR1 SEHNR, CDR2 FQNEAQ (reference sequence). Trimming cost V 1 base and J 6 bases; bases outside gene matches: 2. The CDR3 DNA reads TGTGCCAGCAGCTTAGGAGGGACTAGCAATGAGCAGTTCTTC. Protein: CASSLGGTSNEQFF.

This clonotype was seen a single time. V is TRBV7-3 and J is TRBJ2-2; D not certain. The germline V gene encodes CDR1 SGHTA and CDR2 FQGTGA. Trimming stripped 5 bases from V and 6 bases from J, with 10 bases between. This CDR3 has 13 amino acids. CDR3 loop: CASSQQIAGELFF. The CDR3 bases are TGTGCCAGCAGCCAACAAATAGCCGGGGAGCTGTTTTTT. The variable domain in full, with the rest retrieved from reference TRBV7-3 and TRBJ2-2, is GAGVSQTPSNKVTEKGKYVELRCDPISGHTALYWYRQSLGQGPEFLIYFQGTGAADDSGLPNDRFFAVRPEGSVSTLKIQRTERGDSAVYLCASSQQIAGELFFGEGSRLTVL.

This clonotype was seen ten or more times. The gene calls are TRBV29-1 and TRBJ2-7; D not certain. The CDR3 extends over 10 amino acids. V dropped 6 bases and J dropped 3 bases, with 6 bases sitting between them. Germline V CDR1 and CDR2: SQVTM, ANQGSEA. As DNA, the CDR3 is TGCAGCGTCTTCAACTACGAGCAGTACTTC. It encodes CSVFNYEQYF.

This clonotype was observed a handful of times. The V call is TRBV28, the J call TRBJ2-7; tentatively, D is TRBD1 or TRBD2 (5 bases each). The length of the CDR3 is 18 residues. V gave up 4 bases and J gave up 2 bases, with 24 bases separating them. In germline, CDR1 is MDHEN, CDR2 SYDVKM. The CDR3 region has the DNA TGTGCCAGCAGTTCCTCTCCCGGACTCGGGGCCCTAACCTACGAGCAGTACTTC. Amino acid sequence: CASSSSPGLGALTYEQYF.